These T cell receptor beta chains were read from a single sample in a study of blood T cell repertoires in COVID-19. Generated by immunoSEQ multiplex PCR, the TCRdb table keeps only in-frame clones and is missing some. The sample shows 95,000 to 100,000 clones, approximately 92% of them seen only once. Sequencing was done on a sample of peripheral blood. The source of these receptors is a man aged 50-59 years with active COVID-19. Each CDR3 is given without its conserved first and last residue.

CDR3aa | j_gene | v_gene
ASSIRGGKETQY | TRBJ2-5 | TRBV19
ASSPIGTSGMLDTQY | TRBJ2-3 | TRBV18
ASSLTSASDTQY | TRBJ2-3 | TRBV7-8
ASRTSGLNTGELF | TRBJ2-2 | TRBV6-5
ASRPIQGVAEAF | TRBJ1-1 | TRBV6-5
ASRPSGYEQY | TRBJ2-7 | TRBV28
ASSLGAGGSTDTQY | TRBJ2-3 | TRBV5-8
ASSLDHGDTGELF | TRBJ2-2 | TRBV5-1
ASSSDPYSTGLTATEAF | TRBJ1-1 | TRBV28
AISGTGVLYEQY | TRBJ2-7 | TRBV10-3
ASSQYNEQF | TRBJ2-1 | TRBV27
ASSLNAKRGKLF | TRBJ1-4 | TRBV28
ASSPPGLAGVYEQY | TRBJ2-7 | TRBV5-4
ASSYGSGGNEPQH | TRBJ1-5 | TRBV6-6
ASSPGQSYSYEQY | TRBJ2-7 | TRBV5-4
ASSPGYGELF | TRBJ2-2 | TRBV28
ASSQGPSGSYNEQF | TRBJ2-1 | TRBV4-1
ASRDRATSSYNSPLH | TRBJ1-6 | TRBV21-1
ASSEYREQF | TRBJ2-1 | TRBV6-1
AWRRDFSSGANVLT | TRBJ2-6 | TRBV30
ARSLSGRVDEQF | TRBJ2-1 | TRBV5-3
ASSSSGQGAYEQY | TRBJ2-7 | TRBV7-2
ASSIGLPLSGNTIY | TRBJ1-3 | TRBV9
ASMKTGTSYEQY | TRBJ2-7 | TRBV19
SVELGQPKNIQY | TRBJ2-4 | TRBV29-1
ASSMGPGQGSYTEAF | TRBJ1-1 | TRBV19
ASSFTGTSGTYEQY | TRBJ2-7 | TRBV19
ASSLQGPGTGKAGELF | TRBJ2-2 | TRBV14
ASSARGKPYEQY | TRBJ2-7 | TRBV7-9
ASSLALSGRDTIY | TRBJ1-3 | TRBV7-8